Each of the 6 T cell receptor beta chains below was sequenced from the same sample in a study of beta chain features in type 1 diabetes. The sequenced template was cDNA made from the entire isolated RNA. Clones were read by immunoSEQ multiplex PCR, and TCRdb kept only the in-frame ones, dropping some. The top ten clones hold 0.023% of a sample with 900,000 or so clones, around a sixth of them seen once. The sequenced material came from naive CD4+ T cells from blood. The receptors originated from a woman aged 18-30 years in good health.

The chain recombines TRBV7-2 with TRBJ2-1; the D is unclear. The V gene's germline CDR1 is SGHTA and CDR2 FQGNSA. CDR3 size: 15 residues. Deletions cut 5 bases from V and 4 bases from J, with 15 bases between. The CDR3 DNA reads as TGTGCCAGCAGCACGGCTTCGTCGTTGTACAATGAGCAGTTCTTC. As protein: CASSTASSLYNEQFF.

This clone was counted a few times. In DNA form, the CDR3 reads TGTGCCAGCAGCTCTAGCGGGAGGGCCTCCCACGCCCTTACAAATGAGCAGTTCTTC. Protein: CASSSSGRASHALTNEQFF. The V call is TRBV5-4, the J call TRBJ2-1; TRBD2 aligns across 12 bases. CDR1 is SGHNT, CDR2 YYREEE, per germline (reference sequence). Unmatched junction bases numbered 17, after V lost 3 bases and J lost 7 bases. This CDR3 is built from 19 residues.

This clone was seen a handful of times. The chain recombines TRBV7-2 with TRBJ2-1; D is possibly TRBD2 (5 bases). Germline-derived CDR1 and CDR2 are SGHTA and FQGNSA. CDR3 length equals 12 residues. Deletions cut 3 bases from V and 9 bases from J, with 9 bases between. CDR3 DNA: TGTGCCAGCAGCTTCCAAGGGAGTGAGCAGTTCTTC. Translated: CASSFQGSEQFF.

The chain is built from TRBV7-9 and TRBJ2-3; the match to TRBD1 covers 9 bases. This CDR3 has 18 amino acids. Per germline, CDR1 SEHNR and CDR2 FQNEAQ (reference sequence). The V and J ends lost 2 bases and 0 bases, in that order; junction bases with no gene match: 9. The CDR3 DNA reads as TGTGCCAGCAGCTTACGGCTCGGACAGGGGACAAGCACAGATACGCAGTATTTT. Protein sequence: CASSLRLGQGTSTDTQYF.

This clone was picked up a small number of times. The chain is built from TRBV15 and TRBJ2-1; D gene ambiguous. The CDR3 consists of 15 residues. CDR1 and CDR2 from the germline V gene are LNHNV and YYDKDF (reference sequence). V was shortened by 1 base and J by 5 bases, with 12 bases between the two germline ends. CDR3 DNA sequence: TGTGCCACCAGCAGAGTCACAGCCGGTAACAATGAGCAGTTCTTC. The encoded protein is CATSRVTAGNNEQFF.

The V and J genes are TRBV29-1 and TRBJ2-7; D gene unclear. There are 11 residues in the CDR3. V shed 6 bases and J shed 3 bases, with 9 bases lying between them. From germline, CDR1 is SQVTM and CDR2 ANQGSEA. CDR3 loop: CSVVRSYEQYF. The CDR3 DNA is TGCAGCGTAGTCCGTAGCTACGAGCAGTACTTC.